Each of the 18 T cell receptor beta chains below was sequenced from the same sample in a study of T-cell reconstitution after alpha-beta-depleted transplantation in children. Unique molecular identifiers were incorporated during preparation of the TCRbeta library. TCRdb independently ran MiXCR on the PCR reads; one entry per CDR3 protein. The table shows about 500,000 distinct CDR3 sequences, with roughly 11% occurring only once. This material consisted of PBMCs, mostly from graft donor cells, taken 180 days after TCRalphabeta/CD19-depleted stem cell transplant. These receptor sequences come from a female patient aged 2-15 years who had a stem cell transplant for aplastic anemia, so the T cells may come from the graft donor.

The rearrangement links TRBV28 to TRBJ2-7, with a possible D match to TRBD2 (6 bases). Germline loops: CDR1 MDHEN, CDR2 SYDVKM. V lost 5 bases to trimming and J lost 1 base, with 15 bases between them. The CDR3 has 15 amino acids. The CDR3 loop reads CASSNKAGLSYEQYF. The CDR3 coding sequence is TGTGCCAGCAGTAATAAGGCGGGATTGTCCTACGAGCAGTACTTC.

The gene calls are TRBV24-1 and TRBJ2-5; TRBD1 matches 7 bases. The CDR3 is 15 amino acids. Per germline, CDR1 KGHDR and CDR2 SFDVKD. The V and J ends lost 2 bases and 5 bases, in that order; junction bases with no gene match: 7. The CDR3 reads CATSDSRGFGETQYF. CDR3 sequence (DNA): TGTGCCACCAGTGATTCCAGGGGGTTCGGTGAGACCCAGTACTTC.

V is TRBV2 and J is TRBJ2-7, with D tentatively TRBD1 (5 bases). Germline V gives CDR1 SNHLY, CDR2 FYNNEI. The CDR3 length is 16 residues. V was pared by 8 bases and J by 3 bases, with 23 bases between. The CDR3 sequence: CASLRPSRKGLYEQYF. The CDR3 DNA reads TGTGCCAGCTTACGCCCTTCAAGGAAGGGGCTCTACGAGCAGTACTTC.

This clonotype has a handful of counts. CDR3 bases: TGTGCCAGCAGCCCTGGACTAGCGGAAAGCAATGAGCAGTTCTTC. It yields the protein CASSPGLAESNEQFF. This chain links TRBV7-9 with TRBJ2-1; 10 bases match TRBD2. The germline V gene has CDR1 SEHNR and CDR2 FQNEAQ (reference sequence). The CDR3 covers 15 residues. Trimming cost V 5 bases and J 6 bases; bases outside gene matches: 7. The complete variable domain, with remaining parts taken from reference TRBV7-9 and TRBJ2-1, reads DTGVSQNPRHKITKRGQNVTFRCDPISEHNRLYWYRQTLGQGPEFLTYFQNEAQLEKSRLLSDRFSAERPKGSFSTLEIQRTEQGDSAMYLCASSPGLAESNEQFFGPGTRLTVL.

This clonotype was counted only a few times. The chain combines TRBV6-5 with TRBJ2-7, with D hard to call. The CDR3 runs 13 residues. Germline CDR1 is MNHEY and CDR2 is SVGAGI. Trimming removed 4 bases from V and 5 bases from J, with 12 bases in between. In DNA form, the CDR3 reads TGTGCCAGCAGTTTGAGCGAACTCCACGAGCAGTACGTC. Its translation: CASSLSELHEQYV.

This clonotype has a handful of counts. The chain carries TRBV12-3 or TRBV12-4 and TRBJ2-6; D might be TRBD1 or TRBD2, each matching 6 bases. The V end lost 3 bases, the J end lost 4 bases, and 25 bases lay between the germline ends. The CDR3 is 20 amino acids. The CDR3 DNA reads TGTGCCAGCAGTTTGGGCCTGGGGGGCGTTGGGGGCCCCGGGGCCAACGTCCTGACTTTC. This encodes CASSLGLGGVGGPGANVLTF.

This clonotype was counted many times. The J gene is TRBJ2-3, the V gene TRBV7-6, with D hard to call. The CDR3 is 12 amino acids. V was pared by 5 bases and J by 6 bases, with 9 bases between. Per the germline V gene, CDR1 is SGHVS and CDR2 is FNYEAQ. The CDR3 region is CASSPPMDTQYF. CDR3 coding DNA: TGTGCCAGCAGCCCCCCCATGGATACGCAGTATTTT.

The V gene is TRBV10-2, the J gene TRBJ1-5; perhaps TRBD1 as D (6 bases). Per germline, CDR1 WSHSY and CDR2 SAAADI. V dropped 0 bases and J dropped 6 bases, with 12 bases sitting between them. The CDR3 is made up of 15 amino acids. CDR3 sequence: CASSESGGLGQPQHF. The CDR3 DNA is TGCGCCAGCAGTGAGTCAGGGGGTTTAGGTCAGCCCCAGCATTTT.

This clonotype was picked up one time. This rearrangement joins TRBV20-1 to TRBJ2-7, with unresolved D. V lost 3 bases to trimming and J lost 0 bases, with 15 bases between them. Germline lookup yields CDR1 DFQATT and CDR2 SNEGSKA (reference sequence). The CDR3 extends over 15 amino acids. The chain's CDR3 is CSASPPPAVSYEQYF. The CDR3 coding sequence is TGCAGTGCTAGCCCCCCCCCCGCGGTCTCCTACGAGCAGTACTTC.

In this sample, this clonotype turned up many times. The CDR3 DNA reads TGTGCCAGCAGCTTAGGGCAGGAGAGCTATGGCTACACCTTC. This encodes CASSLGQESYGYTF. The chain couples TRBV7-8 to TRBJ1-2, with D unclear. The germline V gene encodes CDR1 SGHVS and CDR2 FQNEAQ. V was cut by 1 base and J by 4 bases, with 10 bases left in between. The CDR3 sequence is 14 residues long.

The chain recombines TRBV28 with TRBJ2-5; TRBD2 matches 7 bases. This CDR3 has 15 amino acids. Looked up from germline, CDR1 is MDHEN and CDR2 is SYDVKM. V shed 5 bases and J 1 base; nucleotides not matched to a gene: 7. The CDR3, as DNA: TGTGCCAGCAGTGGCGGCGGGAGAGGCCAAGAGACCCAGTACTTC. Amino acid sequence: CASSGGGRGQETQYF.

The gene calls are TRBV5-1 and TRBJ2-1; the match to TRBD2 covers 15 bases. Germline CDR1 and CDR2: SGHRS and YFSETQ. The V segment lost 4 bases and the J segment 1 base; nucleotides outside the gene matches: 3. CDR3 length equals 17 residues. This chain's CDR3 is CASSVGLAGGSYNEQFF. The CDR3 nucleotides are TGCGCCAGCAGCGTCGGACTAGCGGGAGGGTCCTACAATGAGCAGTTCTTC. The whole variable domain, remainder taken from reference TRBV5-1 and TRBJ2-1, is KAGVTQTPRYLIKTRGQQVTLSCSPISGHRSVSWYQQTPGQGLQFLFEYFSETQRNKGNFPGRFSGRQFSNSRSEMNVSTLELGDSALYLCASSVGLAGGSYNEQFFGPGTRLTVL.

This clonotype was recorded a few times. V is TRBV19 and J is TRBJ2-7; TRBD2 might be the D (6 bases). V was clipped by 4 bases and J by 4 bases, with 14 bases between them. The germline V gene encodes CDR1 LNHDA and CDR2 SQIVND (reference sequence). The CDR3 totals 14 residues. The CDR3 protein is CASSTRTGRYEQYF. CDR3 DNA sequence: TGTGCCAGTAGTACGAGGACGGGGAGGTACGAGCAGTACTTC.

This clonotype was seen ten or more times. The chain links TRBV7-2 to TRBJ1-1, with TRBD1 as a possible D gene (6 bases). Germline assignment: CDR1 SGHTA and CDR2 FQGNSA. Trimming shortened V by 3 bases and J by 1 base, and 12 bases separated the two germline ends. The CDR3 sequence is 15 residues long. The CDR3 loop is CASSFRGRPNTEAFF. The CDR3 DNA follows: TGTGCCAGCAGCTTCCGGGGGCGCCCGAACACTGAAGCTTTCTTT.

In this sample, this clonotype turned up a few times. The rearrangement uses TRBV18 and TRBJ2-1; D unclear. The CDR3 covers 15 residues. Germline V gene sequence: CDR1 KGHSH, CDR2 LQKENI. The germline V and J ends were trimmed by 5 bases and 7 bases, with 18 bases remaining between them. DNA of the CDR3: TGTGCCAGCTCAACCACGCGAATGTCTCCTAATGAGCAGTTCTTC. It translates to CASSTTRMSPNEQFF.

In its sample, this clonotype was seen a few times. The gene calls are TRBV12-3 or TRBV12-4 and TRBJ2-7; the D gene is possibly TRBD2 (6 bases). The CDR3 has 12 amino acids. V lost 8 bases and J 9 bases, leaving 17 bases between the germline ends. The DNA of the CDR3 is TGTGCCAGCTCGACGGGAGAGCAGGGGCAGTACTTC. This gives the protein CASSTGEQGQYF.

This CDR3 reads CASFELSHGYTF. The CDR3 DNA reads TGTGCCAGCTTTGAGCTCTCTCATGGCTACACCTTC. V is TRBV28 and J is TRBJ1-2; D remains ambiguous. Trimming shortened V by 8 bases and J by 6 bases, and 13 bases separated the two germline ends. The CDR3 totals 12 residues. Germline-derived CDR1 and CDR2 are MDHEN and SYDVKM.

The sample holds a few counts of this clonotype. The chain joins TRBV28 to TRBJ2-7; 7 positions match TRBD1. The CDR3 is 15 amino acids. Per germline, CDR1 MDHEN and CDR2 SYDVKM. Trimming took 5 bases from V and 3 from J; bases not matched to a gene: 10. CDR3 loop: CASSRPGTAVYEQYF. DNA of the CDR3: TGTGCCAGCAGTCGCCCCGGGACAGCCGTCTACGAGCAGTACTTC.